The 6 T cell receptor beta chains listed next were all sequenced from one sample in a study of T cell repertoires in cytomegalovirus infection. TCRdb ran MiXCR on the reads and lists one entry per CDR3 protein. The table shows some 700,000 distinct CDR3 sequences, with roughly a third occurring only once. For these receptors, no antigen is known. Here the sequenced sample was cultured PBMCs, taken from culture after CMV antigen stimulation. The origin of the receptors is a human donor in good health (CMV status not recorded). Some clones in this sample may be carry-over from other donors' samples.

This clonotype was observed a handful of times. CDR3 in DNA: TGTGCCAGCAGCCCCCCGTTGGGCAGACCCTACGAGCAGTACTTC. This encodes CASSPPLGRPYEQYF. The chain combines TRBV7-2 with TRBJ2-7; D remains unclear. Per germline, CDR1 SGHTA and CDR2 FQGNSA. This CDR3 has 15 residues. V lost 5 bases to trimming and J lost 2 bases, with 16 bases between them.

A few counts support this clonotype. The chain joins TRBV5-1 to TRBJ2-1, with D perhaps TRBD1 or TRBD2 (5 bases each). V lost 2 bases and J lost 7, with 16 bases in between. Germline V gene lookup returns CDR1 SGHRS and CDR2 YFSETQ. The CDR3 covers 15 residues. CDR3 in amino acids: CASSLDPRGKNEQFF. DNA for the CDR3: TGCGCCAGCAGCTTAGACCCGAGGGGCAAGAATGAGCAGTTCTTC.

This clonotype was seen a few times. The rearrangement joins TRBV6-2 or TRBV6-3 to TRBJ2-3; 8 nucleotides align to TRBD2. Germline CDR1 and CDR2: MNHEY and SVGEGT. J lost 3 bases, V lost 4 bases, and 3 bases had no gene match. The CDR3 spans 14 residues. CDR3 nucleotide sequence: TGTGCCAGCAGTTGGTCTAGCGGGACAGATACGCAGTATTTT. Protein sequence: CASSWSSGTDTQYF.

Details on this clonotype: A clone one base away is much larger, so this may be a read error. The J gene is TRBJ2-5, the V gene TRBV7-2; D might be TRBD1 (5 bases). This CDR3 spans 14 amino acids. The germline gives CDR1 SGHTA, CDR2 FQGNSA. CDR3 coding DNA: TGTGCCAGCAGCTTAATTGCAGGACAAGAGACCCAGTGCTTC. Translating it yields CASSLIAGQETQCF. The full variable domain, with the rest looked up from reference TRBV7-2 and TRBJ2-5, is GAGVSQSPSNKVTEKGKDVELRCDPISGHTALYWYRQSLGQGLEFLIYFQGNSAPDKSGLPSDRFSAERTGGSVSTLTIQRTQQEDSAVYLCASSLIAGQETQCFGPGTRLLVL.

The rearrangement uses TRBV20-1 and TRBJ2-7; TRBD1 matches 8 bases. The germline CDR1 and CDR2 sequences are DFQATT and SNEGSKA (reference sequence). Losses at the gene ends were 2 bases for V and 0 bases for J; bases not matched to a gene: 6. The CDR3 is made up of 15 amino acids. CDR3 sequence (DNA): TGCAGTGCTAGATCCAGGGGGCATAACTCCTACGAGCAGTACTTC. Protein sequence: CSARSRGHNSYEQYF.

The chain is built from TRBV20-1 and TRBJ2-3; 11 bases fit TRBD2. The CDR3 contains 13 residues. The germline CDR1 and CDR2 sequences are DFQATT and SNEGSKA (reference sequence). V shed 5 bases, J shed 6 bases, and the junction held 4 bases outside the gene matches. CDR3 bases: TGCAGTGCTTCGACTAGCGGGGTTGATACGCAGTATTTT. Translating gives CSASTSGVDTQYF.